This entry features one TCR beta chain sequence. Antigen specificity is unknown. Being one base from a much bigger clone, this may be a read error. From the reads, TCRdb called clonotypes with MiXCR, one entry per CDR3 protein. The profile shows roughly 87,000 distinct CDR3 sequences, 29% of them singletons. The CDR3 covers 12 residues. The V and J ends lost 4 bases and 7 bases respectively, with 11 bases between them. Germline assignment: CDR1 LGHNA and CDR2 YSLEER. The sample belongs to a study of T cell repertoires in cytomegalovirus infection. The wider study: HLA-C-restricted CMV epitopes, recently identified, and well-studied HLA-B-restricted ones were used by the study. Carrying CMV and the relevant HLA type showed in public TCR beta signatures.

Whole-study results and caveats: The study found HLA-C-restricted CMV-specific TCR beta clonotypes dominating the ex vivo response. Carriers of CMV plus the relevant HLA were identified by cumulative public TCR beta family frequency.

The sequence was obtained from a human donor in good health (CMV status not recorded). Some clones in this sample may be carry-over from other donors' samples. The material sequenced was CD8+ T cells from cultured PBMCs, taken from culture after CMV antigen stimulation. The chain recombines TRBV4-3 with TRBJ2-7, with D possibly being TRBD1 or TRBD2 (5 bases each). The CDR3: CASSPAGTEQYF. Here the CDR3 DNA reads TGCGCCAGCAGCCCGGCTGGGACGGAGCAGTACTTC.